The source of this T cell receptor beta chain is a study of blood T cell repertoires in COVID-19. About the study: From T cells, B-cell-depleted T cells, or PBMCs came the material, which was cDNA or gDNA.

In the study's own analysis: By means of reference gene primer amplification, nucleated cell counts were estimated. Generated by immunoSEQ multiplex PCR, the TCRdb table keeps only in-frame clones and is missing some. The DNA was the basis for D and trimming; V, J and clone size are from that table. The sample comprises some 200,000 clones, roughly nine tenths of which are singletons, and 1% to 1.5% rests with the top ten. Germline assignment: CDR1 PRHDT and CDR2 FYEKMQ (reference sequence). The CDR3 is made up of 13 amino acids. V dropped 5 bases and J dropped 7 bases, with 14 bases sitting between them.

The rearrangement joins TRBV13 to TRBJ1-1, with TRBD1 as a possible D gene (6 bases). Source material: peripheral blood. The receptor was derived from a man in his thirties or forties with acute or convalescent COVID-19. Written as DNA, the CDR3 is TGTGCCAGCAGCCCACAGGGTAGGGGTGAAGCTTTCTTT. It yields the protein CASSPQGRGEAFF.